This TCR beta chain stems from a study of shared clonotypes between healthy human individuals. The CDR3 sequence is 14 residues long. V gave up 3 bases and J gave up 6 bases; unmatched junction bases: 4. Per the germline V gene, CDR1 is MGHDK and CDR2 is SYGVNS. Method: immunoSEQ multiplex PCR; TCRdb's copy keeps in-frame clones and lacks some. Of 550,000 to 850,000 clones listed, approximately 74% are singletons. The sequenced sample consisted of memory CD4+ T cells sorted from blood. This sample's subset: CD45RA-negative fraction. V and J are TRBV25-1 and TRBJ2-2, with TRBD2 identical over 7 bases. The source is a woman aged 30 to 39 in good health. The CDR3 region has the DNA TGTGCCAGCAGTGACCCCGCGGGAGCCGGGGAGCTGTTTTTT. Residues: CASSDPAGAGELFF.